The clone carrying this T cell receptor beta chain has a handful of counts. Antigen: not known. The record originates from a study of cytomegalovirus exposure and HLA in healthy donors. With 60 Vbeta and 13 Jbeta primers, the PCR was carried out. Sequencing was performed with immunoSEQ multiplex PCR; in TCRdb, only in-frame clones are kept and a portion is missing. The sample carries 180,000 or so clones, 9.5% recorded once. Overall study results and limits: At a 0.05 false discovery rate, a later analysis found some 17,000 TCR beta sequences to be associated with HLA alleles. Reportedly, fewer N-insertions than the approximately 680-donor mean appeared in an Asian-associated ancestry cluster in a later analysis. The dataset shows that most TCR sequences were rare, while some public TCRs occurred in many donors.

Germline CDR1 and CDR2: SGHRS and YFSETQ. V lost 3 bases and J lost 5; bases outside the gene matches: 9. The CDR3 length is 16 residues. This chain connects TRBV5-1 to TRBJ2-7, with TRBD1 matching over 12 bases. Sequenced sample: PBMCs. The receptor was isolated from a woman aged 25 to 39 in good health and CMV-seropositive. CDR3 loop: CASSSIPGTGGDEQYF. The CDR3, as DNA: TGCGCCAGCAGCTCTATTCCCGGGACAGGGGGCGACGAGCAGTACTTC.